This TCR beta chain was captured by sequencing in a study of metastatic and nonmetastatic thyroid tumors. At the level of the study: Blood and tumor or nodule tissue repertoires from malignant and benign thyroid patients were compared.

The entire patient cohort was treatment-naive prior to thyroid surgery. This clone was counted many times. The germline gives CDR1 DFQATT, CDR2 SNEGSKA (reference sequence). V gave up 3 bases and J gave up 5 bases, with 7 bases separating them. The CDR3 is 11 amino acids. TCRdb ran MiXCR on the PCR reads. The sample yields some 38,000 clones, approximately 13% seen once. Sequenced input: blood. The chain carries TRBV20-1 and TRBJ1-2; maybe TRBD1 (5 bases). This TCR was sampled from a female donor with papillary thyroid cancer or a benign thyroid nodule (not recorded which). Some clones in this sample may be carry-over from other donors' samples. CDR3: CSARSGYGYTF. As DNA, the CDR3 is TGCAGTGCTAGGTCAGGGTATGGCTACACCTTC.